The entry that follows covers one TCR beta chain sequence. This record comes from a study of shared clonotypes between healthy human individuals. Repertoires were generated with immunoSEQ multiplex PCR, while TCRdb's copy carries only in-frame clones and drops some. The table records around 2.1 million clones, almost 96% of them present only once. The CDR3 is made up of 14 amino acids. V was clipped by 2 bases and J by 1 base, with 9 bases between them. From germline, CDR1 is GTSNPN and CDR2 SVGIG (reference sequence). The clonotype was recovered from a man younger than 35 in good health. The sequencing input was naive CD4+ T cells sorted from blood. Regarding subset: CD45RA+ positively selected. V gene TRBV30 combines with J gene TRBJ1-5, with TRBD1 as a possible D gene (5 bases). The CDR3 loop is CAWSQGMSNQPQHF. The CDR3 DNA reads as TGTGCCTGGAGTCAGGGAATGAGCAATCAGCCCCAGCATTTT.